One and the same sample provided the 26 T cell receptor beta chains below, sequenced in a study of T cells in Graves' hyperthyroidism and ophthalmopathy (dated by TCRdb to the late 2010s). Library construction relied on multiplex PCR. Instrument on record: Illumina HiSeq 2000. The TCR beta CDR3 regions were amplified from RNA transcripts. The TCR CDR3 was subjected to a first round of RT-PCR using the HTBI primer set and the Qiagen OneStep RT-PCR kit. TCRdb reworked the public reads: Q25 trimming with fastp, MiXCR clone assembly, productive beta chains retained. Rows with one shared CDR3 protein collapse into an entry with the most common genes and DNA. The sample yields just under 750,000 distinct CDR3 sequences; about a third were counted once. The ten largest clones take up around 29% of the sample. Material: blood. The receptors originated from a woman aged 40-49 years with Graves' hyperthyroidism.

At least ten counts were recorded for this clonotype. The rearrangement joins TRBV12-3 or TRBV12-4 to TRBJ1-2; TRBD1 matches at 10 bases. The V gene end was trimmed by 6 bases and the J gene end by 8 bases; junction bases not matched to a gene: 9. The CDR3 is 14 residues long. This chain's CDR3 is CASRVGQGLGGYTF. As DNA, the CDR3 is TGTGCCAGCAGGGTGGGACAGGGGCTCGGCGGCTACACCTTC.

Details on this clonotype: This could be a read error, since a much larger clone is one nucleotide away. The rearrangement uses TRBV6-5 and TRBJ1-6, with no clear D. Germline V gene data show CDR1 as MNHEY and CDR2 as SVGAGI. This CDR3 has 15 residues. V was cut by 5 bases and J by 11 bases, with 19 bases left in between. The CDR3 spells CASSLDGLAGPPLHF. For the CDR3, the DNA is TGTGCCAGCAGTCTCGACGGACTCGCGGGTCCACCCCTCCACTTT.

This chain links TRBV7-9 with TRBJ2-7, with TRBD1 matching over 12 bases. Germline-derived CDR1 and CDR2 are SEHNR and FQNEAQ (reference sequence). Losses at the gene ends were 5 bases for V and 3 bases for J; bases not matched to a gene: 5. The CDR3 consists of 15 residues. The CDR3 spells CASSGRDRGHYEQYF. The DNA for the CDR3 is TGTGCCAGCAGCGGCCGGGACAGGGGGCACTACGAGCAGTACTTC.

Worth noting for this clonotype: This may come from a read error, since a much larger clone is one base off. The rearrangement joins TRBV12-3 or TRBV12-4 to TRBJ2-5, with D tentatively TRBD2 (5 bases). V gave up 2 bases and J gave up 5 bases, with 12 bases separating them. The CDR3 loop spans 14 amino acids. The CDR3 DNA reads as TGTGCCAGCAGTTTAAAGGGAGAAGGGGAGACCCAGTACTTC. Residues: CASSLKGEGETQYF.

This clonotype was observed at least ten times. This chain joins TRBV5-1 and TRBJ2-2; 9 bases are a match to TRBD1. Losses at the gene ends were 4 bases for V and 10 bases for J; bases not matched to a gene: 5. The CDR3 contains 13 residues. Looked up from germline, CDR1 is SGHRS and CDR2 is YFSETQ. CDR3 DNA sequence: TGCGCCAGCAGCCCGGACAGGGGCCTGGAGCTGTTTTTT. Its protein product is CASSPDRGLELFF.

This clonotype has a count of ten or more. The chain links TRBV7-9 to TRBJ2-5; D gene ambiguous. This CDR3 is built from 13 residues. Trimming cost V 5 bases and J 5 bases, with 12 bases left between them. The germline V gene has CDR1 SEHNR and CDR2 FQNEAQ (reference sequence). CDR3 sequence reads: CASSQSGRETQYF. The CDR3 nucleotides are TGTGCCAGCAGCCAATCCGGTAGGGAGACCCAGTACTTC.

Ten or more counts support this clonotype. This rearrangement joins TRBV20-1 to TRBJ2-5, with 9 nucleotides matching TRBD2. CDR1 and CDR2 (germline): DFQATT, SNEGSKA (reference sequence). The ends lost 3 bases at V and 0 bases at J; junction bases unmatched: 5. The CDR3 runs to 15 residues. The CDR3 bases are TGCAGTGCTAGCGCGCTAGCGGGGTACCAAGAGACCCAGTACTTC. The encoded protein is CSASALAGYQETQYF.

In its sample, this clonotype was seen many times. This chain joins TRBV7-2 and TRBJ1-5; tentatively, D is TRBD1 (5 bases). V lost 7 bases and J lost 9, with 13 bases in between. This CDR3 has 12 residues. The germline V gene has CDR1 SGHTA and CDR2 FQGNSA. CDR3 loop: CASTRPGGPQHF. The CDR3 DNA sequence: TGTGCCAGCACCAGACCCGGGGGGCCCCAGCATTTT.

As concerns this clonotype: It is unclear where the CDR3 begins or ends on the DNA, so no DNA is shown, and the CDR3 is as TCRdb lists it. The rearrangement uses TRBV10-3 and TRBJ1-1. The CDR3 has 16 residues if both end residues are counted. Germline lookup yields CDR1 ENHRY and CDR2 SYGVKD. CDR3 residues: CAFYLCASSRYTEAFF.

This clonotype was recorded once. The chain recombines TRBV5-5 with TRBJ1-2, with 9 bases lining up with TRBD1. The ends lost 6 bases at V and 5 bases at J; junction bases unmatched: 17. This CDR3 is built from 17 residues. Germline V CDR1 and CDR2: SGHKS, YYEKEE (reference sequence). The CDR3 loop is CASTSGQGSTVVYGYTF. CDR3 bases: TGTGCCAGCACCTCCGGACAGGGGTCCACAGTCGTTTATGGCTACACCTTC.

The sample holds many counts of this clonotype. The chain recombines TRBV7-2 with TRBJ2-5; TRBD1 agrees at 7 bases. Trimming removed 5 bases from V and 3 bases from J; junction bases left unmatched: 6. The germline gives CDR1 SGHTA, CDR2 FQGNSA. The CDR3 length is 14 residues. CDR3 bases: TGTGCCAGCAGCACCCGCCAGGGGGAAGAGACCCAGTACTTC. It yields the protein CASSTRQGEETQYF.

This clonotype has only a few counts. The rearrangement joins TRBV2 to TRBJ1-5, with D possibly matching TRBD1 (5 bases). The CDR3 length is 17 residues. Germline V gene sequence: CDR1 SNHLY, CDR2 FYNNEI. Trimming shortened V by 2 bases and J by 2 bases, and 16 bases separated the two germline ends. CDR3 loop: CASSELQGRLGNQPQHF. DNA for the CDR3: TGTGCCAGCAGTGAACTCCAGGGACGATTGGGCAATCAGCCCCAGCATTTT.

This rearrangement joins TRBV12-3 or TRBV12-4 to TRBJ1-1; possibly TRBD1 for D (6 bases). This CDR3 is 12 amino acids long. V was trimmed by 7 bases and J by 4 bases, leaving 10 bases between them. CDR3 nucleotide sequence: TGTGCCAGCACCCTACAGGGCACTGAAGCTTTCTTT. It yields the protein CASTLQGTEAFF.

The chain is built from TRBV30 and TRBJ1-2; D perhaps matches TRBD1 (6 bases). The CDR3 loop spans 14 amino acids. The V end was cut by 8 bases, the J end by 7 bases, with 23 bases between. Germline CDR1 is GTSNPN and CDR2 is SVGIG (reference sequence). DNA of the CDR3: TGTGCCACGCAGGGGAATTCCGTCGTAGGTGGCTACACCTTC. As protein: CATQGNSVVGGYTF.

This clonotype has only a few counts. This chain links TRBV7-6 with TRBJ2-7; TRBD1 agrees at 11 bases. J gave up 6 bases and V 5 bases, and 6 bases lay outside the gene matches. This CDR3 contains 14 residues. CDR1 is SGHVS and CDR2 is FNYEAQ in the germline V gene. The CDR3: CASSEWTGGREQYF. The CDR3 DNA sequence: TGTGCCAGCAGCGAGTGGACAGGGGGCCGCGAGCAGTACTTC.

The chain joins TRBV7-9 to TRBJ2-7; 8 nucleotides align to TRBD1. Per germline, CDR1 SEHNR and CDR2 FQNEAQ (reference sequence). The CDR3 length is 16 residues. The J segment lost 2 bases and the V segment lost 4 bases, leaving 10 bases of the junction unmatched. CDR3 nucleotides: TGTGCCAGCAGCTACGCTGCCGGGACAGGACCCTACGAGCAGTACTTC. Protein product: CASSYAAGTGPYEQYF. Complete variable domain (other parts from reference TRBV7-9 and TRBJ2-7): DTGVSQNPRHKITKRGQNVTFRCDPISEHNRLYWYRQTLGQGPEFLTYFQNEAQLEKSRLLSDRFSAERPKGSFSTLEIQRTEQGDSAMYLCASSYAAGTGPYEQYFGPGTRLTVT.

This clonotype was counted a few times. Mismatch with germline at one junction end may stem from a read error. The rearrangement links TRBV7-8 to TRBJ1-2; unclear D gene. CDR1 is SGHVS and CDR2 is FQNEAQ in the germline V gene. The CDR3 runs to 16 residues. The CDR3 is CASSQPDEVLTHGYTF. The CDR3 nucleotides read TGCGCCAGCAGCCAACCGGACGAAGTTTTGACCCATGGCTACACCTTC.

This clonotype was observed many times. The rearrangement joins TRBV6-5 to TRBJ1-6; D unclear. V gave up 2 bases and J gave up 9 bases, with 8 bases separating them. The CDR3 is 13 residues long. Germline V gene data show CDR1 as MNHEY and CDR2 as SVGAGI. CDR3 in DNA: TGTGCCAGCAGTTACGGGTTGAGTTCACCCCTCCACTTT. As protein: CASSYGLSSPLHF.

The CDR3 DNA sequence: TGTGCCAGCAGCTTAGGCAGGGGGGGAATGAACACTGAAGCTTTCTTT. This gives the protein CASSLGRGGMNTEAFF. This chain joins TRBV7-9 and TRBJ1-1; 7 nucleotides align to TRBD1. Looked up from germline, CDR1 is SEHNR and CDR2 is FQNEAQ (reference sequence). The CDR3 is 16 residues long. V lost 1 base, J lost 0 bases, and 5 bases stayed unmatched. The whole variable domain, filled in from reference TRBV7-9 and TRBJ1-1, reads DTGVSQNPRHKITKRGQNVTFRCDPISEHNRLYWYRQTLGQGPEFLTYFQNEAQLEKSRLLSDRFSAERPKGSFSTLEIQRTEQGDSAMYLCASSLGRGGMNTEAFFGQGTRLTVV.

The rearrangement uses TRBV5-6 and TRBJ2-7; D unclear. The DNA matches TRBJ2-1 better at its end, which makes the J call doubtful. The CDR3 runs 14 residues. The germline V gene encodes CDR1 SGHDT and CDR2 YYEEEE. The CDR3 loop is CASSLGRSYNEQFF. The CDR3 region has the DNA TGTGCCAGCAGCTTGGGGCGCTCCTACAATGAGCAGTTCTTC.

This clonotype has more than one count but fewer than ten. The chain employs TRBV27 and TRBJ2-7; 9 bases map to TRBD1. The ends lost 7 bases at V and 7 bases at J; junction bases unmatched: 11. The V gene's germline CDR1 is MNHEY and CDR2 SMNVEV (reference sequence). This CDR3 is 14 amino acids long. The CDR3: CASTRGQGSGEQYF. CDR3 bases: TGTGCCAGCACCCGTGGACAGGGGTCGGGTGAGCAGTACTTC.

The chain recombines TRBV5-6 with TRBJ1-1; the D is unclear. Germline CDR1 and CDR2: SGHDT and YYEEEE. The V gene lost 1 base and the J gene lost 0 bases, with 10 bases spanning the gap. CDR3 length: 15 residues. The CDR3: CASSLQPSMNTEAFF. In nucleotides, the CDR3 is TGTGCCAGCAGCTTGCAACCCTCAATGAACACTGAAGCTTTCTTT.

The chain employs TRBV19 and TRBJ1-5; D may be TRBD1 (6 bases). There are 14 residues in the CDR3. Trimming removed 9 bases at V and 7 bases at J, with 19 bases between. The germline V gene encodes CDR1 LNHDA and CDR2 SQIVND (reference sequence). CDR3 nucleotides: TGTGCCAGCACCTTTCTATCAGGGGTACAGCCCCAGCATTTT. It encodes CASTFLSGVQPQHF. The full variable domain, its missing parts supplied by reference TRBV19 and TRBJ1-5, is DGGITQSPKYLFRKEGQNVTLSCEQNLNHDAMYWYRQDPGQGLRLIYYSQIVNDFQKGDIAEGYSVSREKKESFPLTVTSAQKNPTAFYLCASTFLSGVQPQHFGDGTRLSIL.

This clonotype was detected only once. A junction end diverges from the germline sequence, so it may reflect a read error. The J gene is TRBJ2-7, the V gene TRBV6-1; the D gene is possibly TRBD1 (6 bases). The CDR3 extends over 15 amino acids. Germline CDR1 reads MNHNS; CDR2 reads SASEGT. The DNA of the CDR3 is TGTGCCATCAGTGAAGCTAGGGGGAGATTCTACGAGCAGTACTTC. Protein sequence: CAISEARGRFYEQYF.

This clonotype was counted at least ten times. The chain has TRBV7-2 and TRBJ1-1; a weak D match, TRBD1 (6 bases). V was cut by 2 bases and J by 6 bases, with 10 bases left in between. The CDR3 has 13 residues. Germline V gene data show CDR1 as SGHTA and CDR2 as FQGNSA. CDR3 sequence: CASSLWPGAEAFF. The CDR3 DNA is TGTGCCAGCAGCTTATGGCCAGGGGCTGAAGCTTTCTTT.

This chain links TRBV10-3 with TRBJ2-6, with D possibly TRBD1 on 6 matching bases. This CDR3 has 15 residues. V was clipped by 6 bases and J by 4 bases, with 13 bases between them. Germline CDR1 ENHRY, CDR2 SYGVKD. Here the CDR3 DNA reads TGTGCCATCAGACAGGGCACCACCGGGGCCAACGTCCTGACTTTC. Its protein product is CAIRQGTTGANVLTF.